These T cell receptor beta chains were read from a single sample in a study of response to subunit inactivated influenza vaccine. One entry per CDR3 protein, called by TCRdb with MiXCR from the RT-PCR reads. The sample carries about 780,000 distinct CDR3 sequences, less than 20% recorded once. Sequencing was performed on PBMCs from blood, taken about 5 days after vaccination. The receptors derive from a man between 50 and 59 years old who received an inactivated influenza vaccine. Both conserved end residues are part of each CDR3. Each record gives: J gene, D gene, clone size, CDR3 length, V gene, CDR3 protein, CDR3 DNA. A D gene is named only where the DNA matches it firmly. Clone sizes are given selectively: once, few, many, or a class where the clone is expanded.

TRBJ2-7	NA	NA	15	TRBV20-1	CSARDRYQGSYEQYF	TGCAGTGCTAGAGATAGGTATCAGGGCTCCTACGAGCAGTACTTC
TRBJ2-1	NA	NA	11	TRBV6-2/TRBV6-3	CASTTYNEQFF	TGTGCCAGCACCACATACAATGAGCAGTTCTTC
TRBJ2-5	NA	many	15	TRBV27	CASSFAGALGETQYF	TGTGCCAGCAGTTTCGCAGGGGCCCTTGGAGAGACCCAGTACTTC
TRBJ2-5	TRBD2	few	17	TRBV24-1	CATSDPPWSGRRETQYF	TGTGCCACCAGTGATCCCCCCTGGAGCGGGAGACGTGAGACCCAGTACTTC
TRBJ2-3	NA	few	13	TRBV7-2	CASSLGESDTQYF	TGTGCCAGCAGCTTAGGGGAGTCAGATACGCAGTATTTT
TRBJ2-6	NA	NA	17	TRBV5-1	CASSLAGGLSGANVLTF	TGCGCCAGCAGCTTGGCCGGGGGCCTCTCTGGGGCCAACGTCCTGACTTTC
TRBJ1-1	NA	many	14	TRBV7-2	CASSLATVNTEAFF	TGTGCCAGCAGCTTAGCGACGGTGAACACTGAAGCTTTCTTT
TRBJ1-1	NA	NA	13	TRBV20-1	CSPRGPLNTEAFF	TGCAGTCCGAGGGGACCGCTGAACACTGAAGCTTTCTTT
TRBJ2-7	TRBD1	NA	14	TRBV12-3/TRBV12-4	CASGLGTGAYEQYF	TGTGCCAGCGGCCTCGGGACAGGGGCCTACGAGCAGTACTTC
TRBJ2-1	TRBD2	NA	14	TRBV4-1	CASRPPGGPGEQFF	TGCGCCAGCCGACCGCCGGGAGGGCCGGGTGAGCAGTTCTTC
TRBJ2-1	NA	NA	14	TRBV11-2	CASSFGMRYNEQFF	TGTGCCAGCAGCTTTGGGATGAGATACAATGAGCAGTTCTTC
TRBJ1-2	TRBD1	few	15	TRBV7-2	CASSLGQGMSYGYTF	TGTGCCAGCAGCTTGGGACAGGGAATGAGCTATGGCTACACCTTC
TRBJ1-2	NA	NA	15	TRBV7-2	CASSFASTKGNGYTF	TGTGCCAGCAGCTTCGCCTCGACGAAGGGGAATGGCTACACCTTC
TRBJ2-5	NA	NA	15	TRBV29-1	CSVGPFLDTQETQYF	TGCAGCGTTGGTCCATTTCTCGACACTCAAGAGACCCAGTACTTC
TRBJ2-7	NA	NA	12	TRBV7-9	CASSLEQAEQYF	TGTGCCAGCAGCTTAGAACAGGCCGAGCAGTACTTC
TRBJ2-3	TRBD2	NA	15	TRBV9	CASSISGSEADTQYF	TGTGCCAGCAGCATTAGCGGGTCCGAAGCAGATACGCAGTATTTT
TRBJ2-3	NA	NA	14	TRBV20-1	CSARASTGTDTQYF	TGCAGTGCTAGAGCTTCAACGGGGACAGATACGCAGTATTTT
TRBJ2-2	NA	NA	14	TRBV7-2	CASSLIGTTGELFF	TGTGCCAGCAGCTTAATAGGGACCACCGGGGAGCTGTTTTTT
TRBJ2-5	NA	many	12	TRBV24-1	CATSDLGETQYF	TGTGCCACCAGTGATTTGGGAGAGACCCAGTACTTC
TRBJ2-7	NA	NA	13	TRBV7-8	CATQGPESYEQYF	TGTGCCACCCAGGGGCCAGAGTCCTACGAGCAGTACTTC
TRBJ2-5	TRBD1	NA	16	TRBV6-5	CASSSTGADRQETQYF	TGTGCCAGCAGTTCGACCGGGGCGGACAGGCAAGAGACCCAGTACTTC
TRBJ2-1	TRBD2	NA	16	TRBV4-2	CASSQEGQRGINEQFF	TGTGCCAGCAGCCAAGAGGGCCAGCGGGGAATCAATGAGCAGTTCTTC
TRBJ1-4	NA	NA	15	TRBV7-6	CASSLGPGTNEKLFF	TGTGCCAGCAGCTTAGGGCCAGGGACTAATGAAAAACTGTTTTTT
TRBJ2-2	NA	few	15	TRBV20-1	CSAPRLTPNTGELFF	TGCAGTGCCCCCCGGCTGACACCGAACACCGGGGAGCTGTTTTTT
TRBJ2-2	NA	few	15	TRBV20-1	CSAIRQAANTGELFF	TGCAGTGCTATCCGACAGGCCGCAAACACCGGGGAGCTGTTTTTT
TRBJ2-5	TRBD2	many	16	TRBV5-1	CASSKSPGLVIETQYF	TGCGCCAGCAGCAAGAGCCCGGGACTAGTGATTGAGACCCAGTACTTC
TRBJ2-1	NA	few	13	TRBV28	CASSLLRVGEQFF	TGTGCCAGCAGTTTACTGAGGGTCGGGGAGCAGTTCTTC
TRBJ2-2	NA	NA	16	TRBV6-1	CASSPRGAASTGELFF	TGTGCCAGCAGCCCGAGGGGGGCTGCGAGCACCGGGGAGCTGTTTTTT
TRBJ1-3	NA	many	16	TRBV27	CASSPSGRVSGNTIYF	TGTGCCAGCAGCCCCTCCGGACGGGTCTCTGGAAACACCATATATTTT
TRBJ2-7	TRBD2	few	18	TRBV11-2	CASSLVPSSGTASYEQYF	TGTGCCAGCAGCTTAGTTCCATCTAGCGGTACAGCCTCCTACGAGCAGTACTTC
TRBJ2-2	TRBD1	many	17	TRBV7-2	CASSFKGGTGSGGELFF	TGTGCCAGCAGCTTTAAGGGCGGGACAGGGTCTGGCGGGGAGCTGTTTTTT
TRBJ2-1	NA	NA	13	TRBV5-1	CASSHEFHNEQFF	TGCGCCAGCAGCCATGAATTCCACAATGAGCAGTTCTTC
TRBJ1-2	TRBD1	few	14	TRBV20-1	CSARGDRPTYGYTF	TGCAGTGCGAGGGGGGACAGGCCAACCTATGGCTACACCTTC
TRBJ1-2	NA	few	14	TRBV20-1	CSARNQGGLYGYTF	TGCAGTGCTAGAAACCAGGGTGGGTTGTATGGCTACACCTTC
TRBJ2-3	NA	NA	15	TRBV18	CASSSGGPPRDTQYF	TGTGCCAGCTCCTCCGGGGGTCCCCCGCGAGATACGCAGTATTTT
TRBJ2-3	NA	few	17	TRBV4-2	CASSQEIGLLSTDTQYF	TGTGCCAGCAGTCAAGAAATCGGACTACTGAGCACAGATACGCAGTATTTT
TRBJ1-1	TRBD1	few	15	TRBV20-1	CSASRGGGGYTEAFF	TGCAGTGCTTCAAGAGGGGGCGGGGGTTACACTGAAGCTTTCTTT
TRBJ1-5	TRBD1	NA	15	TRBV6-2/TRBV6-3	CASSYSGGWNQPQHF	TGTGCCAGCAGTTACTCAGGGGGCTGGAATCAGCCCCAGCATTTT
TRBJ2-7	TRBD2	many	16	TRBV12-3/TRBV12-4	CASSPGTSGGSYEQYF	TGTGCCAGCAGTCCCGGGACTAGCGGGGGGTCCTACGAGCAGTACTTC
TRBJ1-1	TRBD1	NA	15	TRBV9	CASSPGQGSGTEAFF	TGTGCCAGCAGCCCAGGACAGGGTTCGGGCACTGAAGCTTTCTTT
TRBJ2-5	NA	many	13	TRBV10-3	CAIKGPDGETQYF	TGTGCCATCAAAGGACCGGATGGAGAGACCCAGTACTTC
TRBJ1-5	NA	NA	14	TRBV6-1	CASSEVQIDQPQHF	TGTGCCAGCAGTGAAGTTCAGATTGATCAGCCCCAGCATTTT
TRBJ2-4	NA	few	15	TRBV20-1	CSARGGSLAKNIQYF	TGCAGTGCTAGAGGCGGCAGTCTAGCCAAAAACATTCAGTACTTC
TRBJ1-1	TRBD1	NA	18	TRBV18	CASTSRLIQGAVGTEAFF	TGTGCCAGCACATCCCGGCTAATACAGGGGGCTGTGGGCACTGAAGCTTTCTTT
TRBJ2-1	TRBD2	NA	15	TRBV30	CAWSPSGGTYNEQFF	TGTGCCTGGAGTCCTAGCGGGGGGACCTACAATGAGCAGTTCTTC
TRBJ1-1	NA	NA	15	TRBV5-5	CASSLQGRVNTEAFF	TGTGCCAGCAGCTTGCAGGGGAGAGTGAACACTGAAGCTTTCTTT
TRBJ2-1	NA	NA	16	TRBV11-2	CASSLVEQGPAAEQFF	TGTGCCAGCAGCTTAGTTGAACAGGGACCTGCCGCTGAGCAGTTCTTC
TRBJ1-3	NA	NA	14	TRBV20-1	CSATPTGIGNTIYF	TGCAGTGCTACGCCTACAGGAATTGGAAACACCATATATTTT
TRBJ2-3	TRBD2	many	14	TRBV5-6	CASSPWTSEDTQYF	TGTGCCAGCAGCCCGTGGACTAGCGAAGATACGCAGTATTTT
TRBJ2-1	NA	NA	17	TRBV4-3	CASSQFYVSVTSSEQFF	TGCGCCAGCAGCCAATTCTACGTTTCGGTAACCTCCAGTGAGCAGTTCTTC
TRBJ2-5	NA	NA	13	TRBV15	CASGRSAQETQYF	TGTGCCAGCGGTCGTAGTGCGCAAGAGACCCAGTACTTC
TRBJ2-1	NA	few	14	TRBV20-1	CSASPFGSVNEQFF	TGCAGTGCTTCCCCCTTCGGGAGCGTCAATGAGCAGTTCTTC
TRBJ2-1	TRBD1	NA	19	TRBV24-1	CATSETGTATLSSYNEQFF	TGTGCCACCAGTGAAACCGGGACAGCCACCCTGAGCTCCTACAATGAGCAGTTCTTC
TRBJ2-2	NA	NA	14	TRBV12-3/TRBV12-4	CASSLVQGSGELFF	TGTGCCAGCAGTTTAGTTCAGGGGTCCGGGGAGCTGTTTTTT
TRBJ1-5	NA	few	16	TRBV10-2	CASSERRGESNQPQHF	TGCGCCAGCAGTGAGCGTAGAGGGGAGAGCAATCAGCCCCAGCATTTT
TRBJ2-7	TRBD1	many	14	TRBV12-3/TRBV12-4	CASTATGVEHEQYF	TGTGCCAGCACTGCGACAGGGGTGGAGCACGAGCAGTACTTC
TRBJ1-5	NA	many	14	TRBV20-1	CSAPIRGENQPQHF	TGCAGTGCTCCTATAAGGGGAGAGAATCAGCCCCAGCATTTT
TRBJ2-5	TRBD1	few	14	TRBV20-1	CSAGGQGAFETQYF	TGCAGTGCGGGGGGACAGGGGGCTTTTGAGACCCAGTACTTC
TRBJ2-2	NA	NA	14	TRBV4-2	CASSQDKITGELFF	TGTGCCAGCAGCCAAGATAAAATAACCGGGGAGCTGTTTTTT
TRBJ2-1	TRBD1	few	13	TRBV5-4	CASSPGTDNEQFF	TGTGCCAGCAGCCCCGGGACAGACAATGAGCAGTTCTTC